This TCR beta chain was observed in a study of Ad26.COV2.S vaccination and SARS-CoV-2 variants. CDR3 length: 14 amino acids. Trimming removed 6 bases at V and 6 bases at J, with 15 bases between. The germline CDR1 and CDR2 sequences are MNHEY and SVGAGI. Treatment indicated: some 20 received Ad26.COV2.S at low or high dose, single or two shots; a few received placebo; per-sample allocation not given. Sample collection was performed on day 63 after the first vaccine or placebo injection. The protocol was immunoSEQ multiplex PCR, while the TCRdb copy is restricted to in-frame clones and leaves out a portion. The sample consists of about 370,000 clones, around nine tenths of them appearing once.

This TCR was sampled from a person aged 18-65 years who received the Ad26.COV2.S COVID-19 vaccine or a placebo. V and J are TRBV6-5 and TRBJ1-5, with D maybe TRBD1 (6 bases). The sample in question was peripheral blood, obtained in a trial of Ad26.COV2.S vaccine versus placebo. In DNA form, the CDR3 reads TGTGCCAGCAGGTCAAGGGGGGCGAGTCAGCCCCAGCATTTT. This sequence encodes CASRSRGASQPQHF.